This T cell receptor beta chain is drawn from a study of blood T cell repertoires in COVID-19. As for the study in general: PBMCs, B-cell-depleted T cells, or T cells provided the cDNA or gDNA that made up the material.

For this clone: The sample holds other DNA sequences that translate to the same CDR3.

This CDR3 contains 15 residues. V was pared by 5 bases and J by 3 bases, with 3 bases of the junction left unmatched. Germline CDR1 is SGHTA and CDR2 is FQGTGA. Generated by immunoSEQ multiplex PCR, the TCRdb table keeps only in-frame clones and is missing some. Altogether some 240,000 clones are present, roughly 81% being singletons, with the ten largest covering around 7.5%. Sequencing was performed on peripheral blood. The clonotype was recovered from a woman older than 75 with COVID-19, enrolled during active disease. This chain joins TRBV7-3 and TRBJ2-1, with 11 bases that match TRBD2. The CDR3 sequence is CASSKTSGGYNEQFF. The CDR3 DNA reads as TGTGCCAGCAGCAAAACTAGCGGGGGCTACAATGAGCAGTTCTTC.